This note documents a single T cell receptor (beta chain) sequence. Its specific antigen is unknown. Nothing much larger sits one base from this clone, and base qualities are not available. The cohort was made up of 500 to 850 healthy bone marrow donors. At the time of sampling, every cohort member was nominally healthy, though immune exposures that went unrecorded were likely present. The donor tested CMV seropositive and was one of the 289 seropositive cohort members. A peripheral blood sample was provided by each donor, and peripheral blood mononuclear cells were used for TCR beta sequencing. Genomic DNA was extracted from the blood cell samples with the Qiagen DNeasy Blood Extraction Kit. This sample was taken from a study of cytomegalovirus exposure and HLA in healthy donors (dated by TCRdb to about 2017). About the full investigation: An earlier analysis of roughly 610 of the donors reported approximately 280 Gb of sequence data and 100 million to 120 million unique TCR beta sequences obtained from roughly 180 million T cells. About 300 gigabases of sequencing data and approximately 85 million unique TCR sequences were included in an early release covering about 700 HLA-typed donors. The genetic ancestry cluster associated with self-reported Caucasian donors included approximately 85% of the roughly 380 genotyped donors. The aim of the study was to test whether cataloging public T cell receptors could identify signatures of past pathogen exposure. Using immunosequencing, the study profiled T cell repertoires from 550 to 750 subjects and related those repertoires to cytomegalovirus serostatus. Besides the first cohort of roughly 660 subjects, a separate validation cohort made up of roughly 120 different subjects was used. To predict cytomegalovirus infection status, the study brought together high-throughput TCR immunosequencing, statistical association of individual TCRs with disease status, and machine learning. To study patterns of TCR occurrence, a later analysis re-analyzed previously published TCR beta repertoires from around 700 donors and added high-resolution HLA genotyping. Rather than using new phenotypic data, the later analysis identified candidate immune exposures from TCR beta sequences and from how often those sequences occurred across donors. To decide whether each TCR beta V gene segment behaved as functional or pseudogenic, an earlier analysis of some 600 of the donors relied on high-throughput TCR beta sequencing. Donor age, sex, ethnicity and CMV serostatus were compiled together with the repertoire data. A later genetic analysis used genome-wide SNP genotypes for about 65% of the 666 donors, treating that subset as a discovery cohort. All discovery cohort repertoires had been generated using a single sequencing platform. HLA typing included class I and class II loci at four-digit resolution. Typing coverage differed by locus: A, B, C, DRB1 and DQB1 were typed in roughly 620-630 donors, DQA1 in approximately 520, DPA1 in 606, and DPB1 in just under 490. Because of strong linkage in the cohort, roughly five DR-DQ haplotypes were treated as single units for association and clustering. On average, around 240,000 unique TCR beta nucleotide sequences were sequenced per donor among 300 to 500 genotyped donors of the cohort, with roughly a sixth of those sequences being non-productive. Study-level results and caveats: The study gave a list of about 160 TCR beta chains associated with cytomegalovirus. Some IMGT-functional V segments, including TRBV6-2 and TRBV6-3, could not be told apart with the 87-base-pair reads, so those segments were excluded. Because HLA typing was unavailable for some donors at each locus, only the typed subset was used in association tests. According to a later analysis, parvovirus B19, influenza, CMV and Epstein-Barr virus appeared linked to several top co-occurrence clusters. In this cohort, only TCR beta chains were sequenced, and detectable features were limited by the absence of alpha or paired-chain data. Broadly in line with IMGT annotations, most TCR beta V segments showed up in productive rearrangements about 87% or about 30% of the time in an earlier analysis of approximately 600 of the donors. A few of the identified cytomegalovirus-associated TCR beta chains were confirmed in vitro to be specific for cytomegalovirus antigens. Immune exposure information for the cohort was limited to CMV serostatus. Across donors, most TCR sequences were observed very rarely, whereas some public TCRs were present in many individuals. Correlated functional status among segregating V segments might be attributable to linkage disequilibrium, but an unknown experimental factor could not be ruled out. A further reported finding was that TCR beta sequences accurately predicted the HLA-A and HLA-B alleles for most subjects in the first cohort. Sequencing depth was assumed to be roughly uniform across donors in the presence/absence analyses, though that assumption may not hold. The authors suggested that the approach could potentially be extended to other disease states and immunological phenotypes. The classifier was reported to diagnose cytomegalovirus status with high specificity and sensitivity in both the original and validation cohorts. A later genetic analysis reported fewer N-insertions in productive TCRs among donors in an Asian-associated ancestry cluster than the roughly 690-donor mean. Specific HLA alleles were associated with 15,000 to 20,000 TCR beta sequences at a false discovery rate of 0.05 in a later analysis. According to a later analysis, TCR association rates differed among HLA loci, with DRB1 alleles showing the most associated TCRs and HLA-C alleles showing the fewest. In a later genetic analysis, a missense DCLRE1C variant was associated with V-gene and J-gene trimming of TCR beta chains, and the association was replicated in an independent cohort. A group of highly shared sequence variants was considered likely to be a technical artifact of the sequencing pipeline. Because counts were too low, 15 to 20 rarely observed V segments, including chromosome 9 orphons, were excluded from the earlier analysis of several hundred of the donors. In a later analysis, most CMV-associated TCR beta chains were found to appear HLA-restricted, with HLA associations seemingly driven largely by CMV exposure. In a later analysis, HLA-associated TCR beta chains showed more clonal expansion and lower generation probabilities than non-associated chains that were equally common. Strong co-occurrence of HLA alleles, especially DR and DQ, made assigning TCR associations to individual alleles difficult.

The CDR3 sequence holds 12 residues, the cysteine and phenylalanine included. Only CDR3 DNA remains: 36 bases, in frame from the first base. V sheds 8 bases and J sheds 6 bases, leaving 13 bases between their ends. CDR1 and CDR2 were assigned from the germline V gene as KGHSH and LQKENI. Library generation was performed with the immunoSEQ multiplex PCR assay. A mixture of 60 forward primers for TCR Vbeta segments and 13 reverse primers for TCR Jbeta segments was used in the multiplex PCR. A multiplex PCR assay on genomic DNA amplified the CDR3 region of rearranged TCR beta genes. On the Illumina HiSeq System, the amplified TCR beta libraries were sequenced as 87-base-pair reads. The original methods were these. A later analysis tallied roughly 76 million unique TCR beta chains across the 550 to 850 repertoires, and about 12 million of those chains were shared by two or more donors. Raw reads were error-corrected and collapsed into unique sequences by a nearest-neighbor algorithm in which closely related sequences were merged to remove PCR and sequencing errors. Alignment of CDR3 sequences to IMGT reference sequences was used to assign V, D and J gene segments. For a sequence to be retained, a match of at least six nucleotides was required to both a V gene segment and a J gene segment. A rearrangement counted as productive if the CDR3 had no stop codons and remained in frame with V and J, and every other rearrangement counted as non-productive. CDR3 was defined according to IMGT convention as the region running from the second conserved V-encoded cysteine to the conserved J-encoded phenylalanine. The earlier analysis of some 580 of the donors excluded any sequence lacking an unambiguous match to a single V gene segment. An earlier analysis of fewer than 750 of the donors classified V segments as functional when productive rearrangements were above 56.7% and as segregating when the standard deviation between donors was above 5%. A statistical classification framework was built for diagnosing cytomegalovirus status from the catalog of TCR beta chain sequences. In a later analysis, TCR nucleotide sequences were compared against IMGT/GENE-DB human TR gene sequences so that V and J genes could be assigned. In a later analysis, CDR3 sequences and most-parsimonious VDJ recombination scenarios were assigned using the TCRdist pipeline. A later analysis defined each TCR beta chain by its CDR3 amino acid sequence plus V-gene family, and excluded reads lacking a unique V-gene family. A later analysis removed several hundred highly shared, low-generation-probability nucleotide sequences to deal with suspected cross-contamination and a sequencing artifact. In a later analysis, a clonal expansion index was calculated for each public chain from normalized within-repertoire ranks of inferred template counts. A later analysis computed generation probabilities with a VDJ recombination model fitted to out-of-frame rearrangements, and checked the results against IGoR. In a later analysis, TCR-TCR, TCR-HLA and TCR-CMV co-occurrence was scored with hypergeometric tests, and a repertoire-size bias correction was applied to TCR pairs. A later analysis estimated false discovery rates by permuting HLA or CMV assignments 20 times. A later analysis grouped co-occurring TCRs with DBSCAN, adding TCRdist sequence similarity when clustering within HLA-allele-positive subsets. Repertoires with fewer than 30,000 or more than 120,000 public chains, plus five repertoires with anomalous nucleotide sharing, were excluded from co-occurrence clustering. The table comes from immuneACCESS by way of TCRdb, which keeps in-frame sequences with V and J called. Part of the clones is missing from these tables; in studies checked, under half for an unresolved V gene and the rest for unknown reasons. V and J calls and clone size are given by that table; D and trimming were obtained from the DNA. The sample has around 300,000 clones on record, about four fifths of them singletons. The top ten hold roughly 2% of the sample.

The rearranged chain carries TRBV18 and TRBJ1-2, with a weak D call of TRBD1 (6 bases match). Sequencing was performed on PBMCs. The TCR originated in a woman between 40 and 50 years old in good health and CMV-seropositive. In nucleotide form, the sequence is TGTGCCAGCCAGCAGGGGCTCGATGGCTACACCTTC. It translates as CASQQGLDGYTF. The CDR3, completed at both ends by the reference TRBV18 and TRBJ1-2 genes, gives the full variable domain NAGVMQNPRHLVRRRGQEARLRCSPMKGHSHVYWYRQLPEEGLKFMVYLQKENIIDESGMPKERFSAEFPKEGPSILRIQQVVRGDSAAYFCASQQGLDGYTFGSGTRLTVV.